This passage covers 10 T cell receptor beta chains from one sample sequenced in a study of blood T cell repertoires in COVID-19. Only in-frame clones appear in the TCRdb table, and some are missing; sequencing was by immunoSEQ multiplex PCR. The repertoire holds 60,000 to 90,000 clones, with less than 90% as singletons. Sequencing was carried out using peripheral blood. Receptors originate from a man aged 55 to 70 with active or convalescent COVID-19.

The chain employs TRBV6-5 and TRBJ1-1; 7 bases are a match to TRBD1. This CDR3 spans 14 amino acids. CDR1 is MNHEY and CDR2 is SVGAGI in the germline V gene. The J segment lost 2 bases and the V segment lost 5 bases, leaving 5 bases of the junction unmatched. Here the CDR3 DNA reads TGTGCCAGCAGTACGGACAGGAGAAACACTGAAGCTTTCTTT. Translation gives CASSTDRRNTEAFF.

The V call is TRBV2, the J call TRBJ2-5; the match to TRBD2 covers 8 bases. V shed 7 bases, J shed 4 bases, and the junction held 5 bases outside the gene matches. The germline CDR1 and CDR2 sequences are SNHLY and FYNNEI. The CDR3 covers 13 residues. The CDR3 loop reads CASTGLEGETQYF. CDR3 coding DNA: TGTGCCAGCACGGGACTAGAAGGAGAGACCCAGTACTTC. Drawing the rest from reference TRBV2 and TRBJ2-5, the complete variable domain is EPEVTQTPSHQVTQMGQEVILRCVPISNHLYFYWYRQILGQKVEFLVSFYNNEISEKSEIFDDQFSVERPDGSNFTLKIRSTKLEDSAMYFCASTGLEGETQYFGPGTRLLVL.

The chain couples TRBV12-5 to TRBJ2-1; the D gene is possibly TRBD2 (5 bases). This CDR3 is 14 amino acids long. The germline V gene has CDR1 LGHNT and CDR2 FRNRAP. V gave up 2 bases and J gave up 10 bases, with 15 bases separating them. The CDR3 region is CASGLRPSPGEQFF. CDR3 DNA sequence: TGTGCTAGTGGTTTGCGACCATCTCCGGGAGAGCAGTTCTTC.

The V and J genes are TRBV19 and TRBJ2-2; the match to TRBD2 covers 7 bases. From germline, CDR1 is LNHDA and CDR2 SQIVND (reference sequence). The J segment lost 3 bases and the V segment lost 10 bases, leaving 8 bases of the junction unmatched. CDR3 length: 14 amino acids. The CDR3: CATEVGGYTGELFF. Written as DNA, the CDR3 is TGTGCCACCGAGGTGGGGGGGTACACCGGGGAGCTGTTTTTT.

The chain couples TRBV19 to TRBJ2-3, with 8 bases identical to TRBD2. The CDR3 is 16 residues long. CDR1 is LNHDA and CDR2 is SQIVND in the germline V gene (reference sequence). Trimming took 8 bases from V and 5 from J; bases not matched to a gene: 15. The DNA of the CDR3 is TGTGCCAGTCATTGGGGTGCGGGGGGCCCGGAAGATACGCAGTATTTT. As protein: CASHWGAGGPEDTQYF.

The V and J genes are TRBV4-3 and TRBJ2-5, with 8 bases matching TRBD1. J lost 3 bases, V lost 5 bases, and 5 bases had no gene match. Germline V gene sequence: CDR1 LGHNA, CDR2 YSLEER. The CDR3 covers 14 residues. The CDR3 here is CASSSRTGKETQYF. The CDR3 DNA reads as TGCGCCAGCAGCTCGAGGACAGGGAAAGAGACCCAGTACTTC.

This sequence joins TRBV9 and TRBJ2-1; 7 bases map to TRBD1. The germline CDR1 and CDR2 sequences are SGDLS and YYNGEE. V was pared by 0 bases and J by 6 bases, with 6 bases of the junction left unmatched. The CDR3 is 15 residues long. This chain's CDR3 is CASSVETGNRNEQFF. The CDR3 DNA reads as TGTGCCAGCAGCGTAGAGACAGGGAATCGCAATGAGCAGTTCTTC.

This clone was observed a single time. The chain recombines TRBV13 with TRBJ2-3; 16 nucleotides match TRBD2. The CDR3 loop spans 21 amino acids. Trimming removed 5 bases from V and 6 bases from J; junction bases left unmatched: 20. Germline CDR1 and CDR2: PRHDT and FYEKMQ (reference sequence). The CDR3 DNA sequence: TGTGCCAGCAGCCGTAATGGCCCCGGGACTAGCGGGGGGGGGCGTGTGGATACGCAGTATTTT. Translating it yields CASSRNGPGTSGGGRVDTQYF.

This clone was found once. The rearrangement uses TRBV9 and TRBJ1-1; a possible D gene is TRBD1 (5 bases). The germline CDR1 and CDR2 sequences are SGDLS and YYNGEE. The V and J ends lost 0 bases and 3 bases respectively, with 12 bases between them. CDR3 length equals 15 residues. Written as DNA, the CDR3 is TGTGCCAGCAGCGTAGGATGGGCCAGGGACACTGAAGCTTTCTTT. It translates to CASSVGWARDTEAFF. The whole variable domain, filled in from reference TRBV9 and TRBJ1-1, reads DSGVTQTPKHLITATGQRVTLRCSPRSGDLSVYWYQQSLDQGLQFLIQYYNGEERAKGNILERFSAQQFPDLHSELNLSSLELGDSALYFCASSVGWARDTEAFFGQGTRLTVV.

The rearrangement joins TRBV5-5 to TRBJ2-7, with a weak D call TRBD1 (6 bases). Germline CDR1 is SGHKS and CDR2 is YYEKEE (reference sequence). The CDR3 runs to 13 residues. Trimming left V 0 bases short and J 5 bases short, with 9 bases between. This CDR3 reads CASSLDSGDEQYF. The CDR3 nucleotides read TGTGCCAGCAGCTTGGATTCAGGGGACGAGCAGTACTTC.